This TCR beta chain was identified during a study of naive and memory T cell subsets. This clonotype was seen ten or more times. Two oligonucleotides, mixed equimolar, formed the beta constant-region primer covering TRBC1 and TRBC2. Ligation attached a single-stranded oligonucleotide with a 12-nucleotide UMI and the SP2 primer to the cDNA 3' end. TCRdb itself ran the UMI-ligation and nested PCR reads through MiXCR, one entry per CDR3 protein. The sample lists under 35,000 distinct CDR3 sequences, around 10% seen once, with approximately 15% in the top ten. Sequenced material: effector memory CD4+ T cells from blood. The subset here: effector memory, CD45RA- CD27-. This receptor was obtained from a human donor in good health.

The CDR3 is CATRLGGLSGANVLTF. CDR3 in DNA: TGTGCCACCAGGCTAGGTGGCCTCTCTGGGGCCAACGTCCTGACTTTC. The V call is TRBV28, the J call TRBJ2-6; D unresolved. This CDR3 has 16 residues. V lost 10 bases and J 0 bases, leaving 16 bases between the germline ends. Germline lookup yields CDR1 MDHEN and CDR2 SYDVKM. The entire variable domain, with the rest obtained from reference TRBV28 and TRBJ2-6, is as follows: DVKVTQSSRYLVKRTGEKVFLECVQDMDHENMFWYRQDPGLGLRLIYFSYDVKMKEKGDIPEGYSVSREKKERFSLILESASTNQTSMYLCATRLGGLSGANVLTFGAGSRLTVL.